This TCR beta chain was sequenced for a study of siplizumab effects on memory and regulatory T cells (dated by TCRdb to between 2018 and 2020). Study-level background: The study examined how the anti-CD2 antibody siplizumab affects alloreactive T-cell subsets in allogeneic mixed lymphocyte reactions built from human PBMCs. Overall results and qualifications from the work: The cumulative frequency of alloreactive sequences traceable to unstimulated CD4+ memory T cells was significantly reduced by siplizumab. Among mappable alloreactive CD4+ clones, an average Treg-derived fraction of roughly 71% was observed with siplizumab, compared with 25% to 30% in control reactions. Roughly 75-95% of proliferating CD4+ or CD8+ clones could not be assigned a naive or memory phenotype. Compared with memory T cells, unstimulated naive T cells appeared more diverse, and naive cells seemed to make a substantial contribution to the alloresponse. Sequences below about 10^-5 frequency were poorly captured, so only a minor fraction of alloreactive clones could be mapped to unstimulated subsets. No functional confirmation was obtained for the suppressive function of proliferating Tregs from siplizumab cultures.

Sorted unstimulated T cells, along with proliferating T cells recovered from mixed lymphocyte reactions, underwent TCRbeta CDR3 sequencing. Fresh whole blood from roughly 10 HLA-typed healthy donors was used to isolate PBMCs. To map where alloreactive clones came from, CD4+ non-regulatory T cells in the unstimulated state were FACS-sorted. Notes on this clone: The target of this receptor is not known. Base qualities were left out, and no much larger clone turns up one base away.

V has 0 bases trimmed and J has 5 bases trimmed; junction bases matching no gene number 3. The CDR3, cysteine through phenylalanine, is 15 amino acids long. CDR3 DNA only is kept here, 45 bases in frame from base 1. CDR1 SGHRS and CDR2 YFSETQ were looked up in the germline V gene. Receptors were amplified or captured by the immunoSEQ multiplex PCR assay. Approximately 10^5 TCR templates per sample were assayed by the deep sequencing platform. Genomic DNA extracted from sorted T cells was used for TCRbeta CDR3 sequencing. Concerning the study's data processing: The R programming language was used for clonal analysis of TCRbeta CDR3 data. Alloreactive CD4+ and CD8+ clones were defined by comparing unstimulated samples with post-reaction CFSE-low samples. Alloreactive CD4+ clones were assigned to regulatory or non-regulatory origin by matching sequences to sorted unstimulated Treg and non-Treg repertoires. Not all clones reach the TCRdb copy of this immuneACCESS table, which keeps in-frame sequences only. Checked studies attribute under half of the gap to unresolved V genes and leave the rest unexplained. The V and J calls and the clone size are those of that table, but D and trimming were determined from the DNA. Present in this sample are about 120,000 clones, around 95% of which were seen just once. The ten largest account for roughly 0.16% of the sample.

This sequence originates from a human donor in good health. The sequencing input was non-Treg CD4+ T cells sorted from blood. According to the study, the label for this sample's cell subset or site signals: FACS-sorted unstimulated CD4+ non-regulatory T cells. The sequence joins TRBV5-1 to TRBJ2-5; 11 bases in the middle match TRBD2. Here the CDR3 is given as CASSLELAGVETQYF. The DNA sequence is TGCGCCAGCAGCTTGGAACTAGCGGGGGTGGAGACCCAGTACTTC.